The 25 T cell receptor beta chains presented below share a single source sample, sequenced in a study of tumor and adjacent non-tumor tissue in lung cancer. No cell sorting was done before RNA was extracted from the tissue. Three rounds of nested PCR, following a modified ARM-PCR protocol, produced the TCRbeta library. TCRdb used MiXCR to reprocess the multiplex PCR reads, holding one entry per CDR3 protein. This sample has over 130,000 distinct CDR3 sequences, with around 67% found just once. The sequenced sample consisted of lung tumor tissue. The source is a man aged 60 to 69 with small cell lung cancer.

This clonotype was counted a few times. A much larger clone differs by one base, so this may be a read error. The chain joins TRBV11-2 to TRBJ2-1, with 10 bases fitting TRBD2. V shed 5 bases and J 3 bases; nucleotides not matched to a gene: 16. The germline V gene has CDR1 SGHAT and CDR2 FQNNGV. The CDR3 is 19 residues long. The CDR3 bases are TGTGCCAGCAGCCTACCGGGACTAGCGCCGAGGAATGGCTACAATGAGCAGTTCTTC. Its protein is CASSLPGLAPRNGYNEQFF.

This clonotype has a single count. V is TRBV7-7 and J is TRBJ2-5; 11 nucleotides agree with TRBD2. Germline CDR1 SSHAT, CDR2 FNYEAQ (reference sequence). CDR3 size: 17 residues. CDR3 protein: CTSSLGGIAGGPETQYF. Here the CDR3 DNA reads TGTACTAGCAGCTTAGGAGGAATAGCGGGAGGGCCAGAGACCCAGTACTTC.

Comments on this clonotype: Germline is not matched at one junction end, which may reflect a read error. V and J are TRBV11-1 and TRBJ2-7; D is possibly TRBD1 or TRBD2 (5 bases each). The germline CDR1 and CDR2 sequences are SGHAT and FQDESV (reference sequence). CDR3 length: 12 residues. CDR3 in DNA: TGTGCCGGCAGCGGACATGGTCGCGGGCAGTACTTC. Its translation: CAGSGHGRGQYF.

The CDR3 DNA follows: TGCAGTGCTACACCGGGGCAGGGGGTTTATCAGCCCCAGTATTTT. The encoded protein is CSATPGQGVYQPQYF. The V gene is TRBV20-1, the J gene TRBJ1-5; 7 positions agree with TRBD1. The closer fit of TRBJ2-3 to the DNA end suggests the J call may be wrong. This CDR3 is built from 15 residues. The germline V gene has CDR1 DFQATT and CDR2 SNEGSKA (reference sequence).

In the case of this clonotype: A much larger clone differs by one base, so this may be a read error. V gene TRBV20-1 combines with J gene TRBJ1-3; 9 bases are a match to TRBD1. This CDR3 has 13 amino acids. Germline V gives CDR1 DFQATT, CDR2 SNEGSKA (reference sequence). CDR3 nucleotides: TGCAGTGTTAGACAGGGGGACGGAAACACCATATATTTT. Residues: CSVRQGDGNTIYF.

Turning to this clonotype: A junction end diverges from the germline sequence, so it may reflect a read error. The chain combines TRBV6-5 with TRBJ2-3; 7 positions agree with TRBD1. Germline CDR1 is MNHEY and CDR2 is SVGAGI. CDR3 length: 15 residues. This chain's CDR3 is CAISLTGISTDTQYF. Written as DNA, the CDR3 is TGTGCCATCAGTTTGACAGGGATTAGCACAGATACGCAGTATTTT.

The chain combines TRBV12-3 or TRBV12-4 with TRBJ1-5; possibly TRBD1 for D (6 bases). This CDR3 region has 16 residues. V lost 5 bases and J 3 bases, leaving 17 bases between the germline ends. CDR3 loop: CASSPAGGSSNQPQHF. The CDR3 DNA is TGTGCCAGCAGTCCCGCCGGGGGCAGCTCCAATCAGCCCCAGCATTTT.

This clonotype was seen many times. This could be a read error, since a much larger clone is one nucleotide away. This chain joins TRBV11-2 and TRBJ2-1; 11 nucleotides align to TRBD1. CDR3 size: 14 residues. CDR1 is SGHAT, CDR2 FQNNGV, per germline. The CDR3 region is CASSYRDRGNGQFF. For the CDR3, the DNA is TGTGCCAGCAGCTACCGGGACAGGGGGAATGGGCAGTTCTTC.

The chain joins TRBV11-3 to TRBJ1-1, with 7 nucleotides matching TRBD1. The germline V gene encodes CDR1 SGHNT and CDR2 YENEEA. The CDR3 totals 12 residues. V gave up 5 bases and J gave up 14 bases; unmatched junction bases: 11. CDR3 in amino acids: CASSQCRGDAFF. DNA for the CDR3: TGTGCCAGCAGCCAATGCAGGGGGGACGCCTTCTTT.

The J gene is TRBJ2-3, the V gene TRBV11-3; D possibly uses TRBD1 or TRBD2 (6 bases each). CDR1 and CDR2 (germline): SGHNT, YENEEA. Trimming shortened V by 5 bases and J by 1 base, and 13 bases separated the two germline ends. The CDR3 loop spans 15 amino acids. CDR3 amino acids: CASSGGLTGTDTQYF. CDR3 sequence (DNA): TGTGCCAGCAGCGGGGGGCTAACGGGCACAGATACGCAGTATTTT.

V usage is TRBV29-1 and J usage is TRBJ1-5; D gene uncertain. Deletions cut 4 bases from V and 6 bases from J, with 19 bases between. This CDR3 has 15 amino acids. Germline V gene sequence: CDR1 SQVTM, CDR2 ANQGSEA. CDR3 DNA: TGCAGCGTTGCAACCGGGAGAGGGCGTCTTCAGCCCCAGCATTTT. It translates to CSVATGRGRLQPQHF.

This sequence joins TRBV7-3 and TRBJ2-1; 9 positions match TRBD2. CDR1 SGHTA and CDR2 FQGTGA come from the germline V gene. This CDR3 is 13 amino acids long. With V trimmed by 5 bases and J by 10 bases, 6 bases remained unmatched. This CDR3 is CASSPALAGEQFF. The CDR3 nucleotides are TGTGCCAGCAGCCCGGCCCTAGCGGGAGAGCAGTTCTTC.

The DNA of the CDR3 is TGCAGCGCAAGGGGGCCAACACTAAATACGCAGTATTTT. It yields the protein CSARGPTLNTQYF. This chain uses TRBV29-1 with TRBJ2-3; 7 nucleotides align to TRBD1. Trimming cost V 7 bases and J 7 bases; bases outside gene matches: 11. CDR3 length: 13 residues. Germline CDR1 and CDR2: SQVTM and ANQGSEA.

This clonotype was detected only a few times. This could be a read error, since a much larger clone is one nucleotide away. This CDR3 reads CTSSQNTGTAEAFF. In DNA form, the CDR3 reads TGCACCAGCAGCCAGAACACCGGGACTGCGGAAGCTTTCTTT. The V gene is TRBV4-1, the J gene TRBJ1-1; a possible D gene is TRBD1 (5 bases). In germline, CDR1 is MGHRA, CDR2 YSYEKL. The CDR3 totals 14 residues.

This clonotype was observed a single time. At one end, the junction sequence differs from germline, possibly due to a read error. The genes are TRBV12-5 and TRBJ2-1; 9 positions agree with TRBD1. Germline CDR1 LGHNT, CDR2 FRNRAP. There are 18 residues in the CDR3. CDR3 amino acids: CASDLVTFVTGGVDEQFF. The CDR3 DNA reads TGTGCTAGTGATTTGGTAACTTTCGTCACAGGGGGCGTGGATGAGCAGTTCTTC.

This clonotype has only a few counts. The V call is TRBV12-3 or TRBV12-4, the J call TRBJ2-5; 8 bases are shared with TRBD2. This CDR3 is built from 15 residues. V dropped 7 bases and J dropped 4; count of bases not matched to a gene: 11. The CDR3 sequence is CASTLPGGGPETQYF. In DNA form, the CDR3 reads TGTGCCAGCACCCTACCCGGGGGGGGCCCAGAGACCCAGTACTTC.

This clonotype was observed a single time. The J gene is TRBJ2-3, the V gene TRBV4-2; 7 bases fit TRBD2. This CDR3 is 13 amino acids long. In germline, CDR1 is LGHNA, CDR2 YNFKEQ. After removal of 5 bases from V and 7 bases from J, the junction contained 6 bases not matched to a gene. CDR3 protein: CASSSRLAYTQYF. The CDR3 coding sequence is TGTGCCAGCAGCTCCCGACTAGCATATACGCAGTATTTT.

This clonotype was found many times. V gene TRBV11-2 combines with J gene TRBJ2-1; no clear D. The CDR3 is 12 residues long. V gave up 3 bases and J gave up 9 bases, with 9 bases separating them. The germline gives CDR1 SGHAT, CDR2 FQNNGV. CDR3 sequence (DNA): TGTGCCAGCAGCTTCGACCTAAGTGAGCAGTTCTTC. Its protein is CASSFDLSEQFF. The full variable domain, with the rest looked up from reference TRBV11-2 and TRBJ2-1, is EAGVAQSPRYKIIEKRQSVAFWCNPISGHATLYWYQQILGQGPKLLIQFQNNGVVDDSQLPKDRFSAERLKGVDSTLKIQPAKLEDSAVYLCASSFDLSEQFFGPGTRLTVL.

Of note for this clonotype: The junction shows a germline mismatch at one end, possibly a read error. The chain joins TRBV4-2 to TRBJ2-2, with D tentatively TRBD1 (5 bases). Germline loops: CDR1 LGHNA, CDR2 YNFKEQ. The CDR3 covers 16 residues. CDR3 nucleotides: TGTGCCAGCAGTCAAGATCTCAGGGCGAACAGCGGGGAGCTGTTTTTT. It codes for CASSQDLRANSGELFF.

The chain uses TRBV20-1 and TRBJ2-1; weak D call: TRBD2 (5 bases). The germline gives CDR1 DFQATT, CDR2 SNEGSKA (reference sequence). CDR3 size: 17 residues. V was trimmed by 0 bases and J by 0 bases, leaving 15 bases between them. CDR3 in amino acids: CSARDQQRRSSYNEQFF. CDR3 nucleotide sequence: TGCAGTGCTAGAGATCAGCAACGGAGGAGCTCCTACAATGAGCAGTTCTTC.

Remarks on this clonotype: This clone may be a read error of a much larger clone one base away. In DNA form, the CDR3 reads TGTGCCAGCAGTTTCCTCCAGCCTGACCATGGCTACACCTTC. Encoded protein: CASSFLQPDHGYTF. This sequence joins TRBV28 and TRBJ1-2, with D uncertain. With 3 bases removed from V and 6 bases from J, the gap between germline ends came to 14 bases. This CDR3 comprises 14 residues. Germline-derived CDR1 and CDR2 are MDHEN and SYDVKM.

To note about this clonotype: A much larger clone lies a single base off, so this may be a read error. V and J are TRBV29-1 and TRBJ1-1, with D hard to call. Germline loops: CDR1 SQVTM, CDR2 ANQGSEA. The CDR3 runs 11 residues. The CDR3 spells CGGIENTEAFF. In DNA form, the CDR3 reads TGCGGAGGGATAGAGAACACTGAAGCTTTCTTT.

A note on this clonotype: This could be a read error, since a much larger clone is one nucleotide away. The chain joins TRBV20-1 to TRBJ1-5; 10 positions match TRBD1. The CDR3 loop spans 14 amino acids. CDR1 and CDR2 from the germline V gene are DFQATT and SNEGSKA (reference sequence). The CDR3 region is CSAKTGGGGQPHHF. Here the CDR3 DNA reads TGCAGTGCCAAGACAGGGGGCGGGGGTCAGCCCCATCATTTT.

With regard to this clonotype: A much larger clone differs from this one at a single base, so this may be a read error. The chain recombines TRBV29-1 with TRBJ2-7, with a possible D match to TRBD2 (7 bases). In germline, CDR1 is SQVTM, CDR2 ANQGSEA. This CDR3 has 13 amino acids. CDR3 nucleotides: TGCTGCGGAGGGGGGGCCACACTGTCTCGTCAGTACTTC. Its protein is CCGGGATLSRQYF.

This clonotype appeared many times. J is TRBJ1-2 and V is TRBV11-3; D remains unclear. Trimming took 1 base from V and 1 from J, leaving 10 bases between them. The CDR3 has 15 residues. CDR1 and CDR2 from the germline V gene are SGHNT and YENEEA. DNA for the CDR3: TGTGCCAGCAGCTTAGGGTACACATTTAACTATGGCTACACCTTC. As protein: CASSLGYTFNYGYTF.